Listed below are T cell receptor beta chains from one sample, sequenced in a study of CD8 T cells in Susac syndrome. TCRdb called the immunoSEQ multiplex PCR reads again in MiXCR, with one record for every CDR3 protein. The sample consists of about 130,000 distinct CDR3 sequences, more than 80% of them appearing once. The sequencing input was CD8+ T cells from PBMCs. Receptor source: a human donor with multiple sclerosis. Both conserved end residues are part of each CDR3. The order of the fields is J gene, V gene, D gene, clone size, CDR3 DNA, CDR3 protein. D genes are given only for firm matches. Some rows mark clone size as missing; the rest say once, few, many or name a class of expanded clone.

j_call: TRBJ2-5; v_call: TRBV6-6; d_call: -; clone_size: -; cdr3_nt: TGTGCCAGCAGTAACTTGAGCGGGACCCAGTACTTC; cdr3_aa: CASSNLSGTQYF
j_call: TRBJ2-3; v_call: TRBV12-3/TRBV12-4; d_call: -; clone_size: -; cdr3_nt: TGTGCCAGCAGTCCGGCGGGTGGCACAGATACGCAGTATTTT; cdr3_aa: CASSPAGGTDTQYF
j_call: TRBJ1-2; v_call: TRBV13; d_call: -; clone_size: -; cdr3_nt: TGTGCCAGCAGCTTAAGCAGGCCGGATGGCTACACCTTC; cdr3_aa: CASSLSRPDGYTF
j_call: TRBJ2-7; v_call: TRBV19; d_call: -; clone_size: -; cdr3_nt: TGTGCCAGTAGTATAGCGGCTGCAAGCTCCTACGAGCAGTACTTC; cdr3_aa: CASSIAAASSYEQYF
j_call: TRBJ2-2; v_call: TRBV7-3; d_call: -; clone_size: -; cdr3_nt: TGTGCCAGCAGCCCGGGACTTCCCACTACCGGGGAGCTGTTTTTT; cdr3_aa: CASSPGLPTTGELFF
j_call: TRBJ2-7; v_call: TRBV28; d_call: -; clone_size: once; cdr3_nt: TGTGCCAGCAGTTTCGCTAGCTCCTACGAGCAGTACTTC; cdr3_aa: CASSFASSYEQYF
j_call: TRBJ2-2; v_call: TRBV4-1; d_call: TRBD2; clone_size: -; cdr3_nt: TGCGCCAGCAGCCAAGATGTCGGGAGACTAGCGGGGGAGAACACCGGGGAGCTGTTTTTT; cdr3_aa: CASSQDVGRLAGENTGELFF
j_call: TRBJ2-4; v_call: TRBV4-1; d_call: TRBD2; clone_size: -; cdr3_nt: TGCGCCAGCAGCCAACCCCTAGCGGCGGGGGAAAACATTCAGTACTTC; cdr3_aa: CASSQPLAAGENIQYF
j_call: TRBJ2-2; v_call: TRBV28; d_call: -; clone_size: -; cdr3_nt: TGTGCCAGCAGTTTGTGGGGCGGGGAGCTGTTTTTT; cdr3_aa: CASSLWGGELFF
j_call: TRBJ1-1; v_call: TRBV20-1; d_call: TRBD1; clone_size: once; cdr3_nt: TGCAGTGCTAGAGATGACAGGGGGAACACTGAAGCTTTCTTT; cdr3_aa: CSARDDRGNTEAFF
j_call: TRBJ1-4; v_call: TRBV20-1; d_call: -; clone_size: -; cdr3_nt: TGCAGTGCTGGGGACGGACCGATCAAATTTCGTAATGAAAAACTGTTTTTT; cdr3_aa: CSAGDGPIKFRNEKLFF
j_call: TRBJ2-1; v_call: TRBV11-2; d_call: TRBD1; clone_size: -; cdr3_nt: TGTGCCAGCAGCTCCCACAGGGGGAATGAGCAGTTCTTC; cdr3_aa: CASSSHRGNEQFF
j_call: TRBJ2-2; v_call: TRBV27; d_call: -; clone_size: -; cdr3_nt: TGTGCCAGCAGTCCGGGGGCGGCTCGGGTAGGAAACACCGGGGAGCTGTTTTTT; cdr3_aa: CASSPGAARVGNTGELFF
j_call: TRBJ1-5; v_call: TRBV12-3/TRBV12-4; d_call: TRBD1; clone_size: -; cdr3_nt: TGTGCCAGCAGTTTCTCAGGGGGCCGAGATCAGCCCCAGCATTTT; cdr3_aa: CASSFSGGRDQPQHF
j_call: TRBJ2-1; v_call: TRBV5-1; d_call: TRBD1; clone_size: -; cdr3_nt: TGCGCCAGCAGCAGGCCCCGGGACAGAAGCAATGAGCAGTTCTTC; cdr3_aa: CASSRPRDRSNEQFF
j_call: TRBJ2-7; v_call: TRBV11-2; d_call: -; clone_size: -; cdr3_nt: TGTGCCAGCAGCTCGGGGGCCCCCCGGGAGCAGTACTTC; cdr3_aa: CASSSGAPREQYF
j_call: TRBJ2-7; v_call: TRBV11-2; d_call: -; clone_size: -; cdr3_nt: TGTGCCAGCAGCTTAGTTCTGAAATACGAGCAGTACTTC; cdr3_aa: CASSLVLKYEQYF
j_call: TRBJ2-2; v_call: TRBV7-9; d_call: TRBD2; clone_size: -; cdr3_nt: TGTGCCAGCAGCTTGGGACTAACGGGGACCGGGGAGCTGTTTTTT; cdr3_aa: CASSLGLTGTGELFF
j_call: TRBJ2-5; v_call: TRBV28; d_call: -; clone_size: -; cdr3_nt: TGTGCCAGCAGTTCAGGGCTGTGGGAGACCCAGTACTTC; cdr3_aa: CASSSGLWETQYF
j_call: TRBJ1-1; v_call: TRBV13; d_call: TRBD1; clone_size: -; cdr3_nt: TGTGCCAGCAGCTACAGGACAGGGACCACTGAAGCTTTCTTT; cdr3_aa: CASSYRTGTTEAFF
j_call: TRBJ2-5; v_call: TRBV7-2; d_call: TRBD2; clone_size: -; cdr3_nt: TGTGCCAGCAGCTCAAAGGAAGGGACTAGCAATCGAGAGACCCAGTACTTC; cdr3_aa: CASSSKEGTSNRETQYF
j_call: TRBJ2-1; v_call: TRBV6-5; d_call: -; clone_size: -; cdr3_nt: TGTGCCAGCAGTGCGGGACAGAACAATGAGCAGTTCTTC; cdr3_aa: CASSAGQNNEQFF
j_call: TRBJ2-7; v_call: TRBV27; d_call: -; clone_size: -; cdr3_nt: TGTGCCAGCAGTTTAGCGGACCCCTACGAGCAGTACTTC; cdr3_aa: CASSLADPYEQYF